The entry below gives a single T cell receptor (beta chain) sequence along with its context. Its antigen is unidentified. The germline V gene has CDR1 SGHTA and CDR2 FQGNSA. V was pared by 2 bases and J by 2 bases, with 9 bases between. The CDR3 sequence is 15 residues long. Following RNA extraction, reverse transcription yielded cDNA that acted as the sequencing template. Profiled with immunoSEQ multiplex PCR; TCRdb holds only in-frame clones, not every one. The sample records 250,000 to 350,000 clones, 60% being singletons. Treatment here: oral pan-JAK inhibitor, 5-10 mg twice daily. The study team obtained lesional scalp punch biopsies and peripheral blood from alopecia areata patients. This sample was taken from a study of CD8+ T cells in alopecia areata. At the level of the study: It was oral tofacitinib, at 5 to 10 mg twice daily, that treated patients received.

Study-wide findings and caveats: Sequencing of scalp samples also includes resident alphabeta T cells from normal skin. As there was one nonresponder, how baseline CD8+ expansion relates to response remains uncertain.

The specimen comprised CD4+ T cells sorted from blood, sampled at roughly week 52, from a patient treated with tofacitinib. V usage is TRBV7-2 and J usage is TRBJ2-2; D gene uncertain. This clonotype originated in a human donor with alopecia areata. The CDR3 is CASSLRLGNTGELFF. In nucleotides, the CDR3 is TGTGCCAGCAGCTTACGGTTAGGAAACACCGGGGAGCTGTTTTTT.